This is a list of T cell receptor beta chains from one sample in a study of shared clonotypes between healthy human individuals. Clones were read by immunoSEQ multiplex PCR, and TCRdb kept only the in-frame ones, dropping some. In the table there are about 1.5 million clones, under 99% of which are singletons. Sequencing input: naive CD4+ T cells sorted from blood. All receptors derive from a young man in good health. CDR3s leave out the opening cysteine and the closing phenylalanine or tryptophan.

V	J	CDR3
TRBV6-5	TRBJ1-4	ASSYSTGFEKLF
TRBV9	TRBJ2-7	ASSPRWDGSDEQY
TRBV5-4	TRBJ2-1	ASSSGLAGTYNEQF
TRBV2	TRBJ2-2	ASSVDSAGTGELF
TRBV10-3	TRBJ1-2	AISEDRASGYT
TRBV11-2	TRBJ2-1	ASSRVAGAGNEQF
TRBV5-5	TRBJ2-1	ASSLTSAYNEQF
TRBV9	TRBJ1-4	ASSERGTGDEKLF
TRBV28	TRBJ2-1	ASSSGQGASYNEQF
TRBV18	TRBJ1-5	ASSHSTGLDQPQH
TRBV27	TRBJ2-2	ASSLPARLAGVQPGELF
TRBV9	TRBJ1-1	ASSVCYRPKNTEAF
TRBV19	TRBJ2-7	ASRGLAGVEQY
TRBV6-5	TRBJ1-5	ASWTGGYSNQPQH
TRBV18	TRBJ2-3	ASSTLTDTQY
TRBV5-5	TRBJ2-2	ASSSTRTGYTGELF
TRBV9	TRBJ2-1	ASSVAPLSSYNEQF
TRBV15	TRBJ2-7	ATSERPEEYEQY
TRBV11-2	TRBJ2-7	ASRSGQGSYEQY
TRBV4-1	TRBJ2-7	ASSQEDSSAGQY
TRBV21-1	TRBJ2-7	ASRKGATYEQY
TRBV9	TRBJ2-1	ASSVRPPLAGVYNEQF
TRBV18	TRBJ2-7	ASSPSPGTGPNYEQY
TRBV15	TRBJ2-5	ATSRDRIETQY
TRBV7-8	TRBJ2-3	ASSLVGDTQY
TRBV5-8	TRBJ1-5	ASSHAALGNQPQH
TRBV15	TRBJ2-1	ATSREPGQYNEQF
TRBV4-2	TRBJ2-1	ASSLRDSFSYEQF
TRBV9	TRBJ2-1	ASSPGARGYNEQF
TRBV29-1	TRBJ2-1	SVVVGRALNEQF
TRBV7-2	TRBJ2-7	ASSHSDRRSGEQY
TRBV5-1	TRBJ2-5	ASSLGLGETQY
TRBV11-3	TRBJ2-1	ASSLDNGFQQF
TRBV6-5	TRBJ1-4	ASSYSEGATNEKLF
TRBV5-1	TRBJ2-1	ASSPTGLRENNEQF
TRBV7-9	TRBJ2-1	ASSQPRTAGYNEQF
TRBV28	TRBJ2-1	ASSTIPGSWQF
TRBV5-4	TRBJ2-1	ASSPGAGGTQF
TRBV4-1	TRBJ2-1	ASSQGQQGLLYNEQF
TRBV6-5	TRBJ2-7	ASSYKDEQY
TRBV5-5	TRBJ1-5	ASSPPEDIWQPQH
TRBV27	TRBJ2-7	ASSSLLGAAYEQY
TRBV19	TRBJ1-1	ASSIKTQGTEAF
TRBV30	TRBJ1-2	AWSGSYYGYT
TRBV2	TRBJ2-4	ASGGDRGLNIQY
TRBV11-3	TRBJ2-5	ASSLEPGTGGTQY
TRBV18	TRBJ2-2	ASSFGGSNTGELF
TRBV9	TRBJ2-3	ASSLSGTSGRGPDTQY
TRBV2	TRBJ2-5	ASSEEVMPQETQY
TRBV5-4	TRBJ2-1	ASRRDRGSHNEQF
TRBV5-1	TRBJ1-4	ASSQGLPNEKLF
TRBV13	TRBJ2-1	ASSWREGEGNEQF
TRBV5-8	TRBJ1-4	ASSSPLRGTNEKLF
TRBV6-6	TRBJ1-5	ASSYLEGLQPQH
TRBV28	TRBJ2-7	ASSSPRGPGARDEQY
TRBV5-1	TRBJ1-4	ASSLARPGEKLF
TRBV5-1	TRBJ2-1	ASSPGAGAPGGQF
TRBV2	TRBJ2-7	ASSRDRVEQY
TRBV11-2	TRBJ2-3	ASQALSGRAGDTQY
TRBV27	TRBJ2-2	ASGSRAFTGELF